The 18 T cell receptor beta chains presented below share a single source sample, sequenced in a study of T-cell reconstitution after alpha-beta-depleted transplantation in children. Preparation of the TCRbeta library used unique molecular identifiers. Using its own MiXCR run on the PCR reads, TCRdb lists one record per CDR3 protein. The profile covers about 980,000 distinct CDR3 sequences, with under 30% appearing a single time and 28% taken by the ten largest. The sequenced sample was PBMCs, mostly from graft donor cells, obtained 360 days after TCRalphabeta/CD19-depleted stem cell transplant. The receptors were sampled from a boy in the first two years of life who had a stem cell transplant for SCID, so the T cells may come from the graft donor.

This clonotype was observed many times. V usage is TRBV5-1 and J usage is TRBJ2-2; D uncertain. The germline V gene has CDR1 SGHRS and CDR2 YFSETQ. The CDR3 covers 16 residues. With 1 base removed from V and 6 bases from J, the gap between germline ends came to 16 bases. This CDR3 is CASSLRSASTSGELFF. The CDR3, as DNA: TGCGCCAGCAGCTTGAGGTCAGCGAGTACCTCCGGGGAGCTGTTTTTT.

The rearrangement uses TRBV20-1 and TRBJ2-5; D call uncertain. Germline lookup yields CDR1 DFQATT and CDR2 SNEGSKA (reference sequence). Trimming cost V 0 bases and J 2 bases, with 7 bases left between them. The CDR3 is 13 residues long. The DNA of the CDR3 is TGCAGTGCTAGAGATGTTTTTCAAGAGACCCAGTACTTC. Its protein product is CSARDVFQETQYF.

This clonotype was recorded many times. The chain couples TRBV12-3 or TRBV12-4 to TRBJ2-3; D could derive from TRBD1 or TRBD2 (5 bases each). This CDR3 has 17 amino acids. V was shortened by 0 bases and J by 0 bases, with 13 bases between the two germline ends. The CDR3 DNA follows: TGTGCCAGCAGTTTAGCGCTCGGGGCCCTCAGCACAGATACGCAGTATTTT. Residues: CASSLALGALSTDTQYF.

The V call is TRBV20-1, the J call TRBJ2-3, with 7 bases lining up with TRBD2. After removal of 4 bases from V and 12 bases from J, the junction contained 7 bases not matched to a gene. This CDR3 is built from 11 residues. Germline V gives CDR1 DFQATT, CDR2 SNEGSKA (reference sequence). The DNA for the CDR3 is TGCAGTGCTACCCTCCCGGGGGGACAGTATTTT. Amino acids: CSATLPGGQYF.

The rearrangement joins TRBV29-1 to TRBJ2-3; D may be TRBD1 (5 bases). The CDR3 is made up of 17 amino acids. V was clipped by 2 bases and J by 0 bases, with 18 bases between them. Germline V gene sequence: CDR1 SQVTM, CDR2 ANQGSEA. CDR3: CSVEPRRATLSTDTQYF. The CDR3 DNA follows: TGCAGCGTTGAACCCCGCAGGGCTACCCTTAGCACAGATACGCAGTATTTT.

This clonotype was seen a few times. This chain's CDR3 is CASSSFPWGVNTEAFF. The CDR3 bases are TGTGCCAGCAGCTCGTTCCCGTGGGGCGTGAACACTGAAGCTTTCTTT. The chain recombines TRBV7-9 with TRBJ1-1; TRBD1 is a possible D gene (5 bases). V lost 4 bases, J lost 0 bases, and 15 bases lay in between. The CDR3 has 16 amino acids. The V gene's germline CDR1 is SEHNR and CDR2 FQNEAQ (reference sequence).

The chain carries TRBV5-1 and TRBJ2-5; D is tentatively TRBD1 or TRBD2 (5 bases each). Germline V lookup: CDR1 SGHRS, CDR2 YFSETQ. The V end lost 4 bases, the J end lost 4 bases, and 17 bases lay between the germline ends. CDR3 length: 15 residues. DNA for the CDR3: TGCGCCAGCAGCCTCGAGACGGGGCCACGAGAGACCCAGTACTTC. This codes for CASSLETGPRETQYF.

The chain is built from TRBV28 and TRBJ2-5; 8 bases fit TRBD2. This CDR3 is 15 amino acids long. Trimming at V came to 1 base and at J to 5 bases, leaving 6 bases not matched to a gene. Germline CDR1 reads MDHEN; CDR2 reads SYDVKM. The chain's CDR3 is CASSLSSGGGETQYF. In DNA, the CDR3 is TGTGCCAGCAGTTTATCCAGCGGGGGCGGGGAGACCCAGTACTTC.

The chain joins TRBV20-1 to TRBJ2-7; no definite D call. V shed 6 bases and J shed 2 bases, with 14 bases lying between them. The CDR3 covers 13 residues. Germline V gene sequence: CDR1 DFQATT, CDR2 SNEGSKA (reference sequence). The CDR3 sequence is CSAIPSLAYEQYF. The DNA of the CDR3 is TGCAGTGCAATACCGAGCCTAGCCTACGAGCAGTACTTC.

The V gene is TRBV6-2 or TRBV6-3, the J gene TRBJ1-2; TRBD1 might be the D (6 bases). The V gene lost 8 bases and the J gene lost 2 bases, with 12 bases spanning the gap. This CDR3 has 13 amino acids. Germline V CDR1 and CDR2: MNHEY, SVGEGT. The CDR3 sequence is CASGRDKNYGYTF. The CDR3 region has the DNA TGTGCCAGCGGACGGGACAAAAACTATGGCTACACCTTC.

This clonotype was observed at least ten times. This rearrangement joins TRBV7-8 to TRBJ2-7; no clear D. The CDR3 runs to 14 residues. Germline CDR1 and CDR2: SGHVS and FQNEAQ. The V end lost 4 bases, the J end lost 5 bases, and 15 bases lay between the germline ends. The CDR3 loop is CASSYFAGLDEQYF. The CDR3, as DNA: TGTGCCAGCAGCTACTTCGCCGGTTTGGACGAGCAGTACTTC.

This rearrangement joins TRBV4-1 to TRBJ2-7; 11 bases match TRBD2. J lost 0 bases, V lost 1 base, and 5 bases had no gene match. CDR1 and CDR2 (germline): MGHRA, YSYEKL. The CDR3 covers 17 residues. The CDR3 DNA is TGCGCCAGCAGCCAAGTCGCGACTAGCGGGAACTCCTACGAGCAGTACTTC. Translating it yields CASSQVATSGNSYEQYF.

This clonotype was counted between two and nine times. The chain employs TRBV6-1 and TRBJ2-1; 7 bases agree with TRBD1. CDR3 size: 15 residues. Germline CDR1 MNHNS, CDR2 SASEGT. J lost 9 bases, V lost 7 bases, and 15 bases had no gene match. This CDR3 is CASTLDRAQGGEQFF. DNA of the CDR3: TGTGCCAGCACCCTCGACAGGGCCCAAGGTGGTGAGCAGTTCTTC.

This clonotype appeared a few times. V gene TRBV12-3 or TRBV12-4 combines with J gene TRBJ2-5; maybe TRBD1 (7 bases). V lost 3 bases, J lost 4 bases, and 18 bases lay in between. CDR3 length: 16 residues. The CDR3 reads CASSFGGKGGIETQYF. The DNA of the CDR3 is TGTGCCAGCAGTTTTGGGGGGAAAGGGGGCATAGAGACCCAGTACTTC.

CDR3 sequence: CASSRIQKGVYEQYF. In DNA, the CDR3 is TGTGCCAGCAGCCGAATACAGAAAGGGGTCTACGAGCAGTACTTC. This sequence joins TRBV7-6 and TRBJ2-7; possibly TRBD1 for D (5 bases). V was clipped by 5 bases and J by 3 bases, with 17 bases between them. Germline loops: CDR1 SGHVS, CDR2 FNYEAQ. The CDR3 has 15 residues. The full variable domain, completed using reference TRBV7-6 and TRBJ2-7, is GAGVSQSPRYKVTKRGQDVALRCDPISGHVSLYWYRQALGQGPEFLTYFNYEAQQDKSGLPNDRFSAERPEGSISTLTIQRTEQRDSAMYRCASSRIQKGVYEQYFGPGTRLTVT.

The chain couples TRBV20-1 to TRBJ1-2; 7 nucleotides match TRBD1. The germline V gene encodes CDR1 DFQATT and CDR2 SNEGSKA (reference sequence). V dropped 7 bases and J dropped 8; count of bases not matched to a gene: 19. The CDR3 covers 15 residues. CDR3 bases: TGCAGTGTCACGACAGGGCCCGAACCATCCAGGGGCTACACCTTC. Translation gives CSVTTGPEPSRGYTF.

This clonotype was counted ten times or more. The chain is built from TRBV6-5 and TRBJ2-1; 7 bases are shared with TRBD2. This CDR3 region has 15 residues. V lost 2 bases, J lost 4 bases, and 5 bases stayed unmatched. Germline-derived CDR1 and CDR2 are MNHEY and SVGAGI. CDR3 sequence (DNA): TGTGCCAGCAGTTACAGCCAGCGGGGATACAATGAGCAGTTCTTC. Encoded protein: CASSYSQRGYNEQFF.

In this sample, this clonotype turned up a few times. The chain joins TRBV5-1 to TRBJ2-5; perhaps TRBD2 as D (7 bases). Germline V gene data show CDR1 as SGHRS and CDR2 as YFSETQ. Trimming shortened V by 0 bases and J by 4 bases, and 10 bases separated the two germline ends. This CDR3 comprises 14 residues. The CDR3: CASSLEGGAETQYF. The CDR3, as DNA: TGCGCCAGCAGCTTGGAAGGGGGGGCAGAGACCCAGTACTTC.